The entry below gives a single T cell receptor beta chain sequence along with its context. The antigen is undetermined. This specimen comes from a study of post-analysis software for immune sequencing data. Overall study: Relapsing-remitting, secondary progressive and progressive-relapsing forms of multiple sclerosis all featured among disease courses. Whole-study results and caveats: Comparison with controls showed significantly lower normalized Chao1 diversity in multiple sclerosis patients. Under F measure analysis, samples from one preparation batch co-clustered strongly. TRBV segments more frequent in patients than in controls numbered roughly 5 and included TRBV5-6, TRBV5-1 and TRBV20-1.

The V and J ends lost 3 bases and 6 bases respectively, with 6 bases between them. The CDR3 runs to 11 residues. Germline V gene lookup returns CDR1 SQVTM and CDR2 ANQGSEA. cDNA libraries of TCR beta carried unique molecular identifiers. Each CDR3 protein is one row after TCRdb ran MiXCR on the PCR reads. The sample has 450,000 or so distinct CDR3 sequences, roughly 46% seen once; the top ten hold over 10%. The sample was blood. The receptor's source is a girl under 18 with multiple sclerosis. V and J are TRBV29-1 and TRBJ2-1; TRBD1 might be the D (5 bases). This CDR3 reads CSVDRANEQFF. The CDR3 nucleotides are TGCAGCGTTGACAGGGCCAATGAGCAGTTCTTC.